The clone carrying this T cell receptor (beta chain) occurred a few times. The entry originates in a study of identical twins. V was pared by 1 base and J by 1 base, with 4 bases of the junction left unmatched. This CDR3 is built from 15 residues. CDR1 and CDR2 from the germline V gene are SGDLS and YYNGEE. One entry per CDR3 protein, called by TCRdb with MiXCR from the 5' RACE reads. The profile shows 1.5 million or so distinct CDR3 sequences, under 35% of them singletons. The sequencing input was cord blood. The chain links TRBV9 to TRBJ1-2; 7 bases agree with TRBD1. This TCR was recovered from a newborn girl in good health. The DNA of the CDR3 is TGTGCCAGCAGCGTAAATCCAGGGGGTAACTATGGCTACACCTTC. This gives the protein CASSVNPGGNYGYTF.